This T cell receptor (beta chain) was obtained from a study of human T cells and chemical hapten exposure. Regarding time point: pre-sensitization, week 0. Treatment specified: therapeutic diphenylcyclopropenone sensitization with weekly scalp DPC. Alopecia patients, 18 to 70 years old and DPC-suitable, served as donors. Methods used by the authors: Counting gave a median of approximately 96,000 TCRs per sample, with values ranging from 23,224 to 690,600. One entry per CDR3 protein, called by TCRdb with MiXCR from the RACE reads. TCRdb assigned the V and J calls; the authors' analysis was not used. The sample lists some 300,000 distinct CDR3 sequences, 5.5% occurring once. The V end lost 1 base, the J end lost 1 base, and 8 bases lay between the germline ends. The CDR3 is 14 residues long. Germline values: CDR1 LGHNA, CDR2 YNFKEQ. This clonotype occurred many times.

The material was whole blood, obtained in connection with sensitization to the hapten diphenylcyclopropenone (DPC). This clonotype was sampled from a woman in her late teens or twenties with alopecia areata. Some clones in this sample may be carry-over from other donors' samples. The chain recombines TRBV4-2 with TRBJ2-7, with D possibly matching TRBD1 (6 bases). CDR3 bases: TGTGCCAGCAGCCAAGTCGGACAGTCCTACGAGCAGTACTTC. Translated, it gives CASSQVGQSYEQYF.